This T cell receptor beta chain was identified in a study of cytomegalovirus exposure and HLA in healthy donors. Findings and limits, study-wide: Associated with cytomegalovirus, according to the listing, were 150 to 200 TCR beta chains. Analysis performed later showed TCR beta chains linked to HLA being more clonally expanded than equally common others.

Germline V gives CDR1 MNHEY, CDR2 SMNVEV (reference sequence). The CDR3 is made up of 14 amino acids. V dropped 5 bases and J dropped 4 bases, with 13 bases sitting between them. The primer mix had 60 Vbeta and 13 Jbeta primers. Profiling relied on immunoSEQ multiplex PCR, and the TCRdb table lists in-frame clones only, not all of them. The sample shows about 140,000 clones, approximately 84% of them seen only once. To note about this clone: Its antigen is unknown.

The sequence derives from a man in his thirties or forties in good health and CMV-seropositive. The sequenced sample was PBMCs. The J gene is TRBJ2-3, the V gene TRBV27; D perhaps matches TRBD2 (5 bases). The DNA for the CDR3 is TGTGCCAGCAGTGGCAGACTATCAGCAGATACGCAGTATTTT. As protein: CASSGRLSADTQYF.